Listed below are T cell receptor beta chains from one sample, sequenced in a study of regulatory T cells in long-lasting Graves disease. Each CDR3 protein is one row after TCRdb ran MiXCR on the multiplex PCR reads. Altogether 400,000 to 500,000 distinct CDR3 sequences are present, roughly 15% being singletons, with the ten largest covering about 25%. The sample was also linked to a second study, of T cells in Graves' hyperthyroidism and ophthalmopathy.

The sequencing used peripheral blood mononuclear cells (PBMCs), collected at new diagnosis, from a patient treated with antithyroid drugs. The receptors stem from a woman aged 18 to 35 with Graves disease. The CDR3 runs from the conserved cysteine through the conserved F or W. D genes are given only for firm matches. Where a row states a size, it is once, few, many or the class of an expanded clone; other rows omit it.

v_call,j_call,d_call,clone_size,cdr3_aa,cdr3_nt
TRBV18,TRBJ2-7,TRBD2,many,CASSQTTSGRAYSYEQYF,TGTGCCAGCTCACAAACGACTAGCGGGAGGGCCTACTCCTACGAGCAGTACTTC
TRBV3-1,TRBJ1-1,NA,many,CTSSQKRVTDTEAFF,TGTACCAGCAGCCAAAAACGGGTGACAGACACTGAAGCTTTCTTT
TRBV7-9,TRBJ2-1,NA,many,CAIPLENNEQFF,TGTGCCATTCCCCTTGAGAACAATGAGCAGTTCTTC
TRBV30,TRBJ2-4,TRBD2,few,CAWSVRGLASNIQYF,TGTGCCTGGAGTGTACGGGGACTAGCTTCGAACATTCAGTACTTC
TRBV28,TRBJ2-4,NA,many,CATRPGVNIQYF,TGTGCCACCAGACCCGGGGTAAACATTCAGTACTTC
TRBV20-1,TRBJ2-1,TRBD2,NA,CSATRLADEQFF,TGCAGTGCTACAAGGCTAGCGGATGAGCAGTTCTTC
TRBV6-1,TRBJ1-1,NA,many,CASSRPSDNTEAFF,TGTGCCAGCAGTCGCCCATCGGATAACACTGAAGCTTTCTTT
TRBV25-1,TRBJ2-3,TRBD2,few,CASRSSGRALDTQYF,TGTGCCAGCAGATCTAGCGGGAGGGCCTTAGATACGCAGTATTTT
TRBV11-2,TRBJ2-3,NA,NA,CASSRGRVVGTQYF,TGTGCCAGCAGCCGGGGCAGGGTGGTCGGTACGCAGTATTTT
TRBV6-1,TRBJ2-1,TRBD1,many,CASSRTGGAYNEQFF,TGTGCCAGCAGTCGGACAGGGGGCGCCTACAATGAGCAGTTCTTC
TRBV2,TRBJ1-5,NA,NA,CASSLHALGQPQHF,TGTGCCAGCTCCCTACATGCCCTGGGCCAGCCCCAGCATTTT
TRBV20-1,TRBJ1-5,NA,NA,CSARVQGWGRLSLNQPQHF,TGCAGTGCTAGAGTTCAAGGCTGGGGCCGCCTTTCTCTGAATCAGCCCCAGCATTTT
TRBV6-1,TRBJ2-7,NA,many,CASTGINSYEQYF,TGTGCCAGCACAGGGATCAACTCCTACGAGCAGTACTTC
TRBV6-2/TRBV6-3,TRBJ1-1,NA,many,CASSYSKFRNTEAFF,TGTGCCAGCAGTTACTCGAAATTTCGGAACACTGAAGCTTTCTTT
TRBV7-8,TRBJ2-3,NA,many,CASSKPRLSTDTQYF,TGTGCCAGCAGCAAGCCCCGACTATCCACAGATACGCAGTATTTT
TRBV10-3,TRBJ1-6,NA,once,CAISESGGAAALHF,TGTGCCATCAGTGAGTCGGGGGGGGCGGCGGCCCTCCACTTT
TRBV3-1,TRBJ2-5,TRBD1,many,CASSQVAGGGQETQYF,TGTGCCAGCAGCCAAGTCGCAGGGGGCGGACAAGAGACCCAGTACTTC
TRBV5-1,TRBJ1-1,NA,few,CASSPPAGGMNTEAFF,TGCGCCAGCAGCCCCCCTGCGGGGGGGATGAACACTGAAGCTTTCTTT
TRBV5-1,TRBJ2-1,TRBD2,NA,CASSLGASGLSSYNEQFF,TGCGCCAGCAGCTTGGGGGCTAGCGGGCTTAGCTCCTACAATGAGCAGTTCTTC
TRBV15,TRBJ2-5,NA,NA,CATSRAVGGFGETQYF,TGTGCCACCAGCAGAGCGGTTGGGGGTTTTGGAGAGACCCAGTACTTC
TRBV20-1,TRBJ2-1,TRBD2,few,CSAIGTSGKLEQFF,TGCAGTGCTATAGGGACTAGCGGGAAGCTTGAGCAGTTCTTC
TRBV7-3,TRBJ2-1,TRBD1,many,CASSLTGQGTRRPYNEQFF,TGTGCCAGCAGCTTAACGGGACAGGGCACCCGCAGACCCTACAATGAGCAGTTCTTC
TRBV20-1,TRBJ2-7,TRBD2,many,CSARDGWSSGFSYEQYF,TGCAGTGCTAGAGATGGGTGGTCTAGCGGGTTCTCCTACGAGCAGTACTTC
TRBV6-2/TRBV6-3,TRBJ2-2,NA,few,CASSYQGLLNTGELFF,TGTGCCAGCAGTTACCAGGGACTTTTGAACACCGGGGAGCTGTTTTTT
TRBV12-3/TRBV12-4,TRBJ2-4,NA,many,CASSLRVRLDIQYF,TGTGCCAGCAGTCTCAGGGTGAGGCTCGACATTCAGTACTTC
TRBV19,TRBJ2-1,TRBD1,few,CASSTPGQYDNEQFF,TGTGCCAGTAGTACACCGGGACAGTATGACAATGAGCAGTTCTTC
TRBV12-3/TRBV12-4,TRBJ2-7,NA,NA,CASSFSRVEQYF,TGTGCCAGCAGTTTCTCCAGGGTCGAGCAGTACTTC
TRBV5-1,TRBJ2-1,NA,many,CASSPVGISNEFF,TGCGCCAGCAGCCCGGTGGGAATAAGCAACGAGTTCTTC
TRBV20-1,TRBJ1-1,NA,many,CSARDLRGKNTEAFF,TGCAGTGCTAGAGATCTAAGGGGGAAGAACACTGAAGCTTTCTTT
TRBV29-1,TRBJ1-1,NA,few,CSVAARVGTEAFF,TGCAGCGTCGCCGCCAGGGTTGGCACTGAAGCTTTCTTT
TRBV7-9,TRBJ1-1,NA,NA,CASSLYVSQNTEAFF,TGTGCCAGCAGCTTATACGTCAGCCAGAACACTGAAGCTTTCTTT
TRBV4-1,TRBJ2-2,TRBD2,few,CASSRWREGSGELFF,TGCGCCAGCAGCCGTTGGCGGGAGGGTTCCGGGGAGCTGTTTTTT
TRBV6-9,TRBJ1-2,TRBD1,NA,CASSYPQGANYGYTF,TGTGCCAGCAGTTACCCCCAGGGGGCTAACTATGGCTACACCTTC
TRBV3-1,TRBJ2-7,TRBD2,NA,CASSRAGTRNNEQYF,TGTGCCAGCAGCCGAGCCGGGACTAGGAATAATGAGCAGTACTTC
TRBV7-2,TRBJ1-1,NA,few,CASSLYARNTEAFF,TGTGCCAGCAGCCTCTACGCCAGGAACACTGAAGCTTTCTTT
TRBV5-6,TRBJ1-2,NA,few,CASSVPEDLGYTF,TGTGCCAGCAGCGTACCGGAGGATCTTGGCTACACCTTC
TRBV28,TRBJ2-1,TRBD2,many,CASSLGGGGRNEQFF,TGTGCCAGCAGTTTAGGGGGGGGAGGCCGCAATGAGCAGTTCTTC
TRBV20-1,TRBJ2-2,NA,NA,CSAREGAMDTGELFF,TGCAGTGCTAGAGAGGGGGCGATGGACACCGGGGAGCTGTTTTTT
TRBV3-1,TRBJ1-5,NA,many,CASSQGGGNNQPQHF,TGTGCCAGCAGCCAAGGAGGAGGAAACAATCAGCCCCAGCATTTT
TRBV4-3,TRBJ2-3,NA,few,CASSHYLTGLREYTQYF,TGCGCCAGCAGCCATTACCTTACCGGGCTCAGGGAATATACGCAGTATTTT
TRBV12-3/TRBV12-4,TRBJ2-7,NA,NA,CASSYRATLSYEQYF,TGTGCCAGCAGTTACAGGGCCACACTCTCCTACGAGCAGTACTTC
TRBV6-1,TRBJ2-1,NA,many,CASSEKGSTADEQFF,TGTGCCAGCAGTGAAAAGGGTTCTACCGCTGATGAGCAGTTCTTC
TRBV2,TRBJ2-7,TRBD1,many,CASSPGQGIYEQYF,TGTGCCAGCAGCCCGGGACAGGGGATCTACGAGCAGTACTTC